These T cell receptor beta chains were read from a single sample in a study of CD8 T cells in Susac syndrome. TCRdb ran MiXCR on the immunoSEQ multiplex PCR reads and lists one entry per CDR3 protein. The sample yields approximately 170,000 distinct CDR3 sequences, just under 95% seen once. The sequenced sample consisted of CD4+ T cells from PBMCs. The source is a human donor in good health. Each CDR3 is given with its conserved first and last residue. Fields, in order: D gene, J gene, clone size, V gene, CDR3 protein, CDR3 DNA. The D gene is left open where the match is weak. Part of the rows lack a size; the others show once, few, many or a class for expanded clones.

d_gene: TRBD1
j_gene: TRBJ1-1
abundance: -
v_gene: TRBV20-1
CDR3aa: CSVPGQGTEAFF
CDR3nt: TGCAGTGTTCCGGGACAGGGCACTGAAGCTTTCTTT

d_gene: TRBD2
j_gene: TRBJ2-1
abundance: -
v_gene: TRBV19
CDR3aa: CASSIDLERGLRSEQFF
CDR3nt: TGTGCCAGTAGTATAGATCTGGAGCGGGGTTTGCGTAGTGAGCAGTTCTTC

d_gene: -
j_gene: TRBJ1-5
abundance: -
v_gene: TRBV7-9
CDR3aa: CASSLQGGQPQHF
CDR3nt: TGTGCCAGCAGCTTACAGGGAGGCCAGCCCCAGCATTTT

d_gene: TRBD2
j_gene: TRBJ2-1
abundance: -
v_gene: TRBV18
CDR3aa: CASSPPLAGGRNEQFF
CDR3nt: TGTGCCAGCTCACCACCTCTCGCGGGGGGTCGCAATGAGCAGTTCTTC

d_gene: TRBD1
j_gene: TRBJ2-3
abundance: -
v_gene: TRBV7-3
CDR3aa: CASSLTGSDTQYF
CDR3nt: TGTGCCAGCAGCCTGACAGGGTCAGATACGCAGTATTTT

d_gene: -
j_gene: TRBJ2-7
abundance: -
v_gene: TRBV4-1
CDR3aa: CASSQGRGEPNEQYF
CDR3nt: TGCGCCAGCAGCCAAGGAAGGGGGGAACCCAACGAGCAGTACTTC

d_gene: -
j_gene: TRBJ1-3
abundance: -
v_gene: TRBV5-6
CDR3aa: CASSESTLGGNTIYF
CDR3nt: TGTGCCAGCAGCGAATCGACCCTGGGGGGAAACACCATATATTTT

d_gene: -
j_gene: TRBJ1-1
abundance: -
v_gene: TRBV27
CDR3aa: CASSPTGADTEAFF
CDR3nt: TGTGCCAGCAGCCCGACCGGAGCAGACACTGAAGCTTTCTTT

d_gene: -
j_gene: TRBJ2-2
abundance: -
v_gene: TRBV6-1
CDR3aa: CASSERREAGELFF
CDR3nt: TGTGCCAGCAGTGAAAGGAGGGAGGCCGGGGAGCTGTTTTTT

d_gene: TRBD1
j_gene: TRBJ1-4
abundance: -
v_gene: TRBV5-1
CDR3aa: CASSAGTATNEKLFF
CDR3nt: TGCGCCAGCAGCGCCGGGACAGCAACTAATGAAAAACTGTTTTTT

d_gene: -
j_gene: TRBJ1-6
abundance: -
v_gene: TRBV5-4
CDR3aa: CASSIGTVDSPLHF
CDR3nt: TGTGCCAGCAGCATCGGGACTGTGGATTCACCCCTCCACTTT

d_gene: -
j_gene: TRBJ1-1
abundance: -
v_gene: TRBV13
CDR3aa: CASSLGKKNTEAFF
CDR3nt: TGTGCCAGCAGCTTAGGCAAGAAGAACACTGAAGCTTTCTTT

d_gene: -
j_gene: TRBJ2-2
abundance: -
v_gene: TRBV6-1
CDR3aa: CASSARTATNTGELFF
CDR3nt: TGTGCCAGCAGTGCCCGGACTGCAACGAACACCGGGGAGCTGTTTTTT

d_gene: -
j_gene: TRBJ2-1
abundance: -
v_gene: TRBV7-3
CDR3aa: CASSWGTRLDEQFF
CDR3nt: TGTGCCAGCAGCTGGGGAACTCGGCTCGATGAGCAGTTCTTC

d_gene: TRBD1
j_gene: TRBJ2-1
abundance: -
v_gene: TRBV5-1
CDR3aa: CASSSGQAYNEQFF
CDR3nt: TGCGCCAGCAGCTCGGGACAGGCCTACAATGAGCAGTTCTTC

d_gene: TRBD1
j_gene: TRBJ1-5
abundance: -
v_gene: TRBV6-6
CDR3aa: CASSKGAHSNQPQHF
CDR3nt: TGTGCCAGCAGTAAGGGGGCTCATAGCAATCAGCCCCAGCATTTT

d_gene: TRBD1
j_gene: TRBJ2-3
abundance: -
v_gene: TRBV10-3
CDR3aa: CASLRGQLTDTQYF
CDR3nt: TGTGCCAGCCTAAGGGGACAGCTCACAGATACGCAGTATTTT

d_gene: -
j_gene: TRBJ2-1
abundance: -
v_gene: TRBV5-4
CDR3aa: CASSFRGQVDEQFF
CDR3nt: TGTGCCAGCAGCTTTAGGGGACAAGTCGATGAGCAGTTCTTC

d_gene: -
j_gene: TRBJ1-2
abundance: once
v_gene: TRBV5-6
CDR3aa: CASSLPLDFSYGYTF
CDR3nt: TGTGCCAGCAGCTTGCCCCTGGACTTCTCATATGGCTACACCTTC

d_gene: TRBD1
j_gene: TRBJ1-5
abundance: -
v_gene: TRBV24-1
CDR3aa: CARPDRGINQPQHF
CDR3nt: TGTGCCAGGCCAGACAGGGGGATCAATCAGCCCCAGCATTTT

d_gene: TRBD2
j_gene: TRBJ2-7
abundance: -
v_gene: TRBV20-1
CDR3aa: CSAALGPSGEQYF
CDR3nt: TGCAGTGCAGCTTTGGGGCCTAGCGGCGAGCAGTACTTC

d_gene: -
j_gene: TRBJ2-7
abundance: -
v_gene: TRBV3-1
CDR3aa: CASSQGGGSYEQYF
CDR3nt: TGTGCCAGCAGCCAAGGCGGGGGCAGCTACGAGCAGTACTTC

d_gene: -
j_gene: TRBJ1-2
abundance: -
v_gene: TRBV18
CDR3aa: CASSDAYGYTF
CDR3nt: TGTGCCAGCTCCGACGCCTATGGCTACACCTTC

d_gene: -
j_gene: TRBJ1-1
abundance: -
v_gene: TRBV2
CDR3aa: CASTQGQNTEAFF
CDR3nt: TGTGCCAGCACGCAGGGACAGAACACTGAAGCTTTCTTT

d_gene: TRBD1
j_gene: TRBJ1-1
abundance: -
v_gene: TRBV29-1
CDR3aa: CSVEDRTGGLAFF
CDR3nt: TGCAGCGTTGAAGACCGGACAGGGGGTCTAGCTTTCTTT

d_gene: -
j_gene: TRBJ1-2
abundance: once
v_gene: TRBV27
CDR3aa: CASSPRRERGYTF
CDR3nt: TGTGCCAGCAGCCCCCGACGGGAACGGGGCTACACCTTC

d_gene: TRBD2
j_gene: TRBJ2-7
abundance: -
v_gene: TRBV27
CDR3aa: CASSFLAGGYEQYF
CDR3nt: TGTGCCAGCAGTTTCCTAGCGGGGGGGTACGAGCAGTACTTC

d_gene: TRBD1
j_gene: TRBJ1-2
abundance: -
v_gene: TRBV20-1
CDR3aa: CSPGGDNYGYTF
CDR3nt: TGCAGTCCAGGGGGGGACAACTATGGCTACACCTTC

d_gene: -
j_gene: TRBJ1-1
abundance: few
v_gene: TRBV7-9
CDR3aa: CASSFTANTEAFF
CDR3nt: TGTGCCAGCAGTTTCACGGCGAACACTGAAGCTTTCTTT

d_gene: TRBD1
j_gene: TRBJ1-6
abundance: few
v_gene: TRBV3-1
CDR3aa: CASSDRDRPYSLHF
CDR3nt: TGTGCCAGCAGCGACCGGGACAGGCCCTATTCCCTCCACTTT

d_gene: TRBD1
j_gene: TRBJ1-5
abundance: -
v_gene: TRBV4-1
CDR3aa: CASSQEWVSQGAQPQHF
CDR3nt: TGCGCCAGCAGCCAAGAATGGGTGAGTCAGGGGGCACAGCCCCAGCATTTT

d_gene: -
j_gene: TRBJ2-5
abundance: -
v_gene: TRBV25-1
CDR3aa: CASANPRGPGETQYF
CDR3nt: TGTGCCAGTGCTAACCCTCGGGGGCCAGGAGAGACCCAGTACTTC

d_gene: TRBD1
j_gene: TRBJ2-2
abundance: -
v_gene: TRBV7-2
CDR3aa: CASSRGQGARTGELFF
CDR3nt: TGTGCCAGCAGCCGTGGACAGGGGGCGCGGACCGGGGAGCTGTTTTTT

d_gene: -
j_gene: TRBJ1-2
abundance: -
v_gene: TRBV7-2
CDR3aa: CASSLLPRVGGYTF
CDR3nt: TGTGCCAGCAGCTTACTCCCCAGGGTTGGGGGCTACACCTTC

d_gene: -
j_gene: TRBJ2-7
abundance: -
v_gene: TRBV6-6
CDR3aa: CASSYEQGTYEQYF
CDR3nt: TGTGCCAGCAGTTATGAACAGGGTACCTACGAGCAGTACTTC

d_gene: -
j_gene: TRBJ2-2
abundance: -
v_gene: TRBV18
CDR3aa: CASSPPTRNGELFF
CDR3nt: TGTGCCAGCTCACCACCGACTAGGAACGGGGAGCTGTTTTTT

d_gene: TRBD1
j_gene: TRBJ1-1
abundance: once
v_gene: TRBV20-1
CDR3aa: CSARDPGGVETFF
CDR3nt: TGCAGTGCTAGAGATCCAGGGGGCGTCGAAACTTTCTTT

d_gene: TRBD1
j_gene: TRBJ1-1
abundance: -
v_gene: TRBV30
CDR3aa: CAWSGDRVSSFF
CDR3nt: TGTGCCTGGAGTGGGGACAGGGTCTCTTCTTTCTTT

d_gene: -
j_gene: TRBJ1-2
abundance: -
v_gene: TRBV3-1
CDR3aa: CASSRGEDGMRRGYTF
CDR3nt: TGTGCCAGCAGCCGGGGTGAGGACGGAATGCGTCGCGGCTACACCTTC

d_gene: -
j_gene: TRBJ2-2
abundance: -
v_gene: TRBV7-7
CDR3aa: CASSSQHGGELFF
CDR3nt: TGTGCCAGCAGCTCCCAACACGGCGGGGAGCTGTTTTTT

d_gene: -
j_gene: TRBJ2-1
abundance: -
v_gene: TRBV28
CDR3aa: CASSGQPYNEQFF
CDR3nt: TGTGCCAGCAGCGGACAGCCTTACAATGAGCAGTTCTTC

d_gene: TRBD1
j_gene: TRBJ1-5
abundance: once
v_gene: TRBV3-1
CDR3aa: CASSREPGGLGQPQHF
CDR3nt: TGTGCCAGCAGCCGAGAACCAGGGGGCTTGGGGCAGCCCCAGCATTTT

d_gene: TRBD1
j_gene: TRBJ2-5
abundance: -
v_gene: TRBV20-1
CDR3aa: CSATGQGVETQYF
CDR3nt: TGCAGTGCCACCGGACAGGGGGTAGAGACCCAGTACTTC

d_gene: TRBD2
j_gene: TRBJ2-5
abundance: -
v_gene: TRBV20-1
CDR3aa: CSARPRGGETQYF
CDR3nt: TGCAGTGCTAGACCTCGGGGGGGAGAGACCCAGTACTTC

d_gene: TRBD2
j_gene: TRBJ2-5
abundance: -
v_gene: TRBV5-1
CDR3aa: CASSKGLAGGQQETQYF
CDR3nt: TGCGCCAGCAGCAAAGGACTAGCGGGGGGGCAGCAAGAGACCCAGTACTTC

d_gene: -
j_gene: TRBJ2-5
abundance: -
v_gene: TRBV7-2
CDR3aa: CASSLRVGETQYF
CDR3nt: TGTGCCAGCAGCCTCAGGGTGGGGGAGACCCAGTACTTC

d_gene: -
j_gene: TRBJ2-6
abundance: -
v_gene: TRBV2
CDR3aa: CASSGGTGRGANVLTF
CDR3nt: TGTGCCAGCAGTGGTGGAACAGGCCGGGGGGCCAACGTCCTGACTTTC

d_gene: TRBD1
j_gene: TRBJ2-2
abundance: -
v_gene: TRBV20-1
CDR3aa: CSARDPRQGAGELFF
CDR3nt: TGCAGTGCTAGAGACCCGAGACAGGGGGCTGGGGAGCTGTTTTTT

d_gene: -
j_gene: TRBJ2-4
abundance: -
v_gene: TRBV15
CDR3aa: CATSRDMSAKNIQYF
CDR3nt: TGTGCCACCAGCAGAGATATGTCAGCCAAAAACATTCAGTACTTC

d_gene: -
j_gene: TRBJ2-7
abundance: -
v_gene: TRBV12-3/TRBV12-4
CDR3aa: CASSHPLSEQYF
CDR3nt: TGTGCCAGCAGTCACCCCCTGAGTGAGCAGTACTTC

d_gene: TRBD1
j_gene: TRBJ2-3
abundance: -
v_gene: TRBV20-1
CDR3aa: CSARWTGYTDTQYF
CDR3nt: TGCAGTGCTAGGTGGACAGGGTACACAGATACGCAGTATTTT

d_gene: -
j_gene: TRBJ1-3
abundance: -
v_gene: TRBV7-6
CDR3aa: CASSFLANSGNTIYF
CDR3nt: TGTGCCAGCAGCTTCCTTGCTAACTCTGGAAACACCATATATTTT

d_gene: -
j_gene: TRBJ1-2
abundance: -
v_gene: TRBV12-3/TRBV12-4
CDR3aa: CASSPDANYGYTF
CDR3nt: TGTGCCAGCAGCCCCGACGCAAACTATGGCTACACCTTC

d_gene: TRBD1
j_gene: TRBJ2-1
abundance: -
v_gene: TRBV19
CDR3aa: CASSMSGQVVNEQFF
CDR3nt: TGTGCCAGTAGTATGTCGGGACAGGTGGTCAATGAGCAGTTCTTC

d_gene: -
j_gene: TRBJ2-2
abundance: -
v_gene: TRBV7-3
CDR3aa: CASSLTVDTGELFF
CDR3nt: TGTGCCAGCAGCTTAACTGTCGACACCGGGGAGCTGTTTTTT

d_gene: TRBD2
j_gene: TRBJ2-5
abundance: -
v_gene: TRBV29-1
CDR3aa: CSVEGTSIETQYF
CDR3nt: TGCAGCGTTGAAGGGACTAGCATAGAGACCCAGTACTTC

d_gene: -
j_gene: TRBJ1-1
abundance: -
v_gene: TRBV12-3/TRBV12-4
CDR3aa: CASSLSGSAFF
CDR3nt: TGTGCCAGCAGTTTATCAGGATCGGCTTTCTTT